A selection of T cell receptor beta chains follows, all from one sample in a study of cytomegalovirus exposure and HLA in healthy donors. Profiling relied on immunoSEQ multiplex PCR, and the TCRdb table lists in-frame clones only, not all of them. The repertoire has 140,000 or so clones, around three quarters of them found once; the top ten carry roughly 1.6%. Material: PBMCs. Every receptor here comes from a woman in her thirties or forties in good health and CMV-seronegative. CDR3s include the opening cysteine and the closing phenylalanine or tryptophan.

TRBV19	TRBJ1-3	CASGQISGNTIYF
TRBV27	TRBJ2-7	CASSLGPGAGANYEQYF
TRBV5-1	TRBJ2-2	CASSARTGNTGELFF
TRBV10-3	TRBJ1-2	CAISSGGNYGYTF
TRBV7-9	TRBJ1-1	CASSLQGTANTEAFF
TRBV29-1	TRBJ1-2	CSGGDRPSYGYTF
TRBV7-2	TRBJ2-2	CASRGPSTPGELFF
TRBV9	TRBJ2-1	CASSANPVNEQFF
TRBV7-8	TRBJ2-7	CASSVGLAVGAQYF
TRBV27	TRBJ2-7	CASSDRGGEQYF
TRBV25-1	TRBJ2-2	CASSSDIENTGELFF
TRBV19	TRBJ2-1	CASTEGVKGNEQFF
TRBV15	TRBJ2-7	CATSSDRGEQYF
TRBV5-6	TRBJ2-1	CASRGVREEGNEQFF
TRBV19	TRBJ1-1	CASRRARGGPEAFF
TRBV27	TRBJ2-7	CASSSDRPSPYEQYF
TRBV7-9	TRBJ1-3	CASSPGSGNTIYF
TRBV4-2	TRBJ2-7	CASSPEIPSYEQYF
TRBV4-1	TRBJ2-7	CASSHLSGTGSYEQYF
TRBV9	TRBJ2-7	CASSVDRSTPPYEQYF
TRBV29-1	TRBJ1-3	CSVEGQGNTIYF
TRBV16	TRBJ2-7	CASSQSGQGTEQYF
TRBV5-1	TRBJ1-2	CASSLLPTVAENYGYTF
TRBV7-8	TRBJ2-3	CASSRTVSGSLRDTQYF
TRBV5-1	TRBJ1-2	CASSIVGDYGYTF
TRBV5-1	TRBJ2-2	CASSDGTNTGELFF
TRBV21-1	TRBJ2-2	CASSTDYPGELFF
TRBV6-1	TRBJ2-1	CASSVSDNEQFF
TRBV5-6	TRBJ2-2	CASKLWGRQGLTGELFF
TRBV15	TRBJ1-1	CATSYRQGRNTEAFF
TRBV5-4	TRBJ1-2	CASSLLPLGAGKNYGYTF
TRBV5-1	.	CASSNTTSGYEQYF
TRBV6-5	TRBJ2-4	CASSETGSYIQYF
TRBV6-1	TRBJ2-7	CASSELQGSSYEQYF
TRBV10-1	TRBJ2-3	CASSDASDPSTDTQYF
TRBV28	TRBJ2-7	CASSSNYEQYF
TRBV28	TRBJ1-1	CASTAPGVPEAFF
TRBV7-6	TRBJ2-7	CASSLRQGESEQYF
TRBV27	TRBJ2-6	CASRVAGALSGANVLTF
TRBV27	TRBJ2-3	CASSQRGTSGGYTQYF
TRBV13	TRBJ2-1	CASSLEGQGRNEQFF
TRBV5-1	TRBJ2-2	CASKRQGNANTGELFF
TRBV10-1	TRBJ2-7	CASSEGGALRGQYF
TRBV5-1	TRBJ1-6	CASSLARRVASRSPLHF
TRBV6-1	TRBJ2-2	CASSEQYTGELFF
TRBV2	TRBJ1-2	CASSVQGAYGYGYTF
TRBV5-6	TRBJ2-1	CASSFISDEQFF
TRBV18	TRBJ2-7	CASSRDRGEQYF